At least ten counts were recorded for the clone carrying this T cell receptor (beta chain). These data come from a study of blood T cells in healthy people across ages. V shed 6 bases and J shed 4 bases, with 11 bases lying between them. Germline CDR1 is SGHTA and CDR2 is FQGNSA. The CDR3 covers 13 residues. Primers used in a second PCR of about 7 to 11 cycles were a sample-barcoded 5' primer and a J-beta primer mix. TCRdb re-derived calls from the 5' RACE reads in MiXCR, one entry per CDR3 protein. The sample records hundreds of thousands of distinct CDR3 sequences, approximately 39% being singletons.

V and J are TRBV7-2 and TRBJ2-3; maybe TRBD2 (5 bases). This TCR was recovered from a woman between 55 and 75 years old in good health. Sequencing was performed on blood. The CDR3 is CASRRGGADTQYF. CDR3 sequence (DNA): TGTGCCAGCAGGAGAGGAGGCGCAGATACGCAGTATTTT.